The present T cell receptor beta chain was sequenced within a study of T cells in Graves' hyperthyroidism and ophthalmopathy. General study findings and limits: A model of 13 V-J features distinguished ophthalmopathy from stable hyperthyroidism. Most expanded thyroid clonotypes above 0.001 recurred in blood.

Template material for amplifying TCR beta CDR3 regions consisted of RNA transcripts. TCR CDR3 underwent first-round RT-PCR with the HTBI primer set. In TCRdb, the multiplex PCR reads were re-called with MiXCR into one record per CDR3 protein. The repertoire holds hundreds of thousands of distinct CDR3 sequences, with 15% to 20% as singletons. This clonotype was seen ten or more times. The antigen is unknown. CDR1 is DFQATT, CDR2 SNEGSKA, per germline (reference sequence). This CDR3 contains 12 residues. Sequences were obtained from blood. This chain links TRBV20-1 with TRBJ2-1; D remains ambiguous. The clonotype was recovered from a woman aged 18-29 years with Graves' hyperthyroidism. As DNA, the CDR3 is TGCGGCGGTGGGGACTCCTACAATGAGCAGTTCTTC. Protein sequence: CGGGDSYNEQFF.